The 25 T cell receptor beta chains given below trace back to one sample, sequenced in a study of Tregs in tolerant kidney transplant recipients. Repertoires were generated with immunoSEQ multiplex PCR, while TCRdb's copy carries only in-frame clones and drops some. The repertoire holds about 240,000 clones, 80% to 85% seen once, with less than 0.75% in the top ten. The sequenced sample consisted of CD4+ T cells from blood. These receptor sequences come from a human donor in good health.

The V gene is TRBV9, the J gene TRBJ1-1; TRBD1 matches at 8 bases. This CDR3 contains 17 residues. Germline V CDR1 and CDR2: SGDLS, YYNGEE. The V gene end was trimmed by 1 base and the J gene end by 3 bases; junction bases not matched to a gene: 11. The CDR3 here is CASSVRGDRRYHTEAFF. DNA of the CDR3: TGTGCCAGCAGCGTACGGGGGGACAGGAGGTATCACACTGAAGCTTTCTTT.

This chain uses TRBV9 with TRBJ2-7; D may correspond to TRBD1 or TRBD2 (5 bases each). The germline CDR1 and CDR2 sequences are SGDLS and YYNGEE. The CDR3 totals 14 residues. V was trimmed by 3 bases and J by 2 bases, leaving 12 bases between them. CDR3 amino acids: CASSAGTRTYEQYF. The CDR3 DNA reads TGTGCCAGCAGCGCAGGGACCAGGACCTACGAGCAGTACTTC.

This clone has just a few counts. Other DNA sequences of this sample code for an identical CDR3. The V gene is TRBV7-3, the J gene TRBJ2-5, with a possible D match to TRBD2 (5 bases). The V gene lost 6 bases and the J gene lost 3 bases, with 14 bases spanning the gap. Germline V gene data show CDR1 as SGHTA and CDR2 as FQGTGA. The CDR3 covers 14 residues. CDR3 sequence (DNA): TGTGCCAGCAGTTTATCCGGGATAGAAGAGACCCAGTACTTC. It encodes CASSLSGIEETQYF.

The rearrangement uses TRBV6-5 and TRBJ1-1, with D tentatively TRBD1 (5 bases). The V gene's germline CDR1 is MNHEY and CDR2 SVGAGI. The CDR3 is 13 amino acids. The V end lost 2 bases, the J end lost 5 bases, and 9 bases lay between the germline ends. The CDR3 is CASSYQGRTEAFF. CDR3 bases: TGTGCCAGCAGTTACCAGGGACGGACTGAAGCTTTCTTT.

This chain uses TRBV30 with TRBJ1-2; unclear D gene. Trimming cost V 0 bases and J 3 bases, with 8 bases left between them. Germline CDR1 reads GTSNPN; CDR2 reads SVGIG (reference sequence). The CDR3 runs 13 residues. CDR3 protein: CAWSVGSDYGYTF. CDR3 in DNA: TGTGCCTGGAGTGTCGGCAGTGACTATGGCTACACCTTC.

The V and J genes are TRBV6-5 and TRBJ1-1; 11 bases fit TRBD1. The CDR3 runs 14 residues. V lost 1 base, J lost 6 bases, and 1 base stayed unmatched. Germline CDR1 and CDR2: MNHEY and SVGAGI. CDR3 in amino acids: CASSYWGQGAEAFF. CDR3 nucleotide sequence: TGTGCCAGCAGTTACTGGGGACAGGGGGCTGAAGCTTTCTTT.

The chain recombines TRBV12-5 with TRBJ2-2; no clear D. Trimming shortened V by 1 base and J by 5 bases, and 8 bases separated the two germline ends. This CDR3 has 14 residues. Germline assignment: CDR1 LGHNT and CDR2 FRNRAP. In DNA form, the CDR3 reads TGTGCTAGTGGTTTGGCCCTTGGGACCGGGGAGCTGTTTTTT. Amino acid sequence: CASGLALGTGELFF.

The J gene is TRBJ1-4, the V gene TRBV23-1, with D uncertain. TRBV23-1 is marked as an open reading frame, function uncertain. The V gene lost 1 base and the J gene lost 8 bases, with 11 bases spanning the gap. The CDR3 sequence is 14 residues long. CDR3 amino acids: CASSQCSGGEKLFF. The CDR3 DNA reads TGCGCCAGCAGTCAATGTTCGGGAGGGGAAAAACTGTTTTTT.

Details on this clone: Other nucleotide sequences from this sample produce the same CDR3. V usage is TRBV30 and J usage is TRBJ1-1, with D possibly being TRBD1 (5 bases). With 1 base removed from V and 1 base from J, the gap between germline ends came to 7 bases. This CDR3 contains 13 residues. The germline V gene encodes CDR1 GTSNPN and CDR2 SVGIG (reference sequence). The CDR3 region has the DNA TGTGCCTGGAGTGACAGGAGGAACACTGAAGCTTTCTTT. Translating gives CAWSDRRNTEAFF.

CDR3 residues: CASSLGGGEVYEQYF. DNA of the CDR3: TGCGCCAGCAGCTTGGGAGGGGGCGAAGTCTACGAGCAGTACTTC. The genes are TRBV5-1 and TRBJ2-7; TRBD1 aligns across 7 bases. This CDR3 is built from 15 residues. The V segment lost 0 bases and the J segment 3 bases; nucleotides outside the gene matches: 6. Germline CDR1 and CDR2: SGHRS and YFSETQ. Complete variable domain (other parts from reference TRBV5-1 and TRBJ2-7): KAGVTQTPRYLIKTRGQQVTLSCSPISGHRSVSWYQQTPGQGLQFLFEYFSETQRNKGNFPGRFSGRQFSNSRSEMNVSTLELGDSALYLCASSLGGGEVYEQYFGPGTRLTVT.

The CDR3 DNA follows: TGTGCCAGCAGCTTGGTACAGGGCGATTACGAGCAGTACTTC. Translation gives CASSLVQGDYEQYF. The chain links TRBV5-8 to TRBJ2-7; a weak D match, TRBD1 (6 bases). The CDR3 spans 14 residues. Germline CDR1 reads SGHTS; CDR2 reads YDEGEE. V lost 0 bases and J 4 bases, leaving 11 bases between the germline ends. The full variable domain, rest sourced from reference TRBV5-8 and TRBJ2-7, is EAGVTQSPTHLIKTRGQQATLRCSPISGHTSVYWYQQALGLGLQFLLWYDEGEERNRGNFPPRFSGRQFPNYSSELNVNALELEDSALYLCASSLVQGDYEQYFGPGTRLTVT.

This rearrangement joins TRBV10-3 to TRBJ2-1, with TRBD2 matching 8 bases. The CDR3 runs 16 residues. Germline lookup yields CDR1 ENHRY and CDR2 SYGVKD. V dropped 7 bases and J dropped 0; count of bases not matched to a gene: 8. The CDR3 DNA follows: TGTGCCATCAAAATCTTCGGGACTAGCTCCTACAATGAGCAGTTCTTC. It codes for CAIKIFGTSSYNEQFF.

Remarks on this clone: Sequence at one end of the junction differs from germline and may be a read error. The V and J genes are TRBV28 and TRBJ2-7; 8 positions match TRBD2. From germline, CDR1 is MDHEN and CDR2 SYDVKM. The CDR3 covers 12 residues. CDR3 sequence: CASTLGGGLMNF. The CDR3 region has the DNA TGTGCCAGCACCCTCGGGGGGGGTCTTATGAACTTC.

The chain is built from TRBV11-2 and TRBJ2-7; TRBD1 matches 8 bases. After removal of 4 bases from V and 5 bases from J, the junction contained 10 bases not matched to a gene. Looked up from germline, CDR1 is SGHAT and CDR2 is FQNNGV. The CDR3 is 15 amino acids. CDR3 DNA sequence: TGTGCCAGCAGCTCAATTGACAGGGGCGGTGACGAGCAGTACTTC. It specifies CASSSIDRGGDEQYF.

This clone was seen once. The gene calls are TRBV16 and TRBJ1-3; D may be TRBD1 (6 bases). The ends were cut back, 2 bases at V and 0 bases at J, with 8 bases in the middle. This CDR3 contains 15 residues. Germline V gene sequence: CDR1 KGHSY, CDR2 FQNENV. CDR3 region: CASSQNRASGNTIYF. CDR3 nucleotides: TGTGCCAGCAGCCAAAACAGGGCCTCTGGAAACACCATATATTTT.

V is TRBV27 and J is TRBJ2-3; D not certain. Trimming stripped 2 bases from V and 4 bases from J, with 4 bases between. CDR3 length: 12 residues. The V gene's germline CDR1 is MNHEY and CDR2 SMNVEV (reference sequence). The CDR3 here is CASSLNADTQYF. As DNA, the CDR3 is TGTGCCAGCAGTTTAAATGCAGATACGCAGTATTTT.

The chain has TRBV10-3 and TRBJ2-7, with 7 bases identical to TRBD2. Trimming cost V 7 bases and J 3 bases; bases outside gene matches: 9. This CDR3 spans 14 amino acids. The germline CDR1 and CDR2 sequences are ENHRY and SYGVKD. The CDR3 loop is CAINFGGSGYEQYF. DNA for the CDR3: TGTGCCATCAATTTTGGCGGGAGTGGCTACGAGCAGTACTTC.

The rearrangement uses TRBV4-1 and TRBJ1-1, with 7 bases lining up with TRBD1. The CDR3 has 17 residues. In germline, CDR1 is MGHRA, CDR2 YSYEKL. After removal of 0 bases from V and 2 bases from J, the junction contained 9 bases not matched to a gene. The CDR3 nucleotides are TGCGCCAGCAGCCAAGAAGGACAGGCCTTTTCTAACACTGAAGCTTTCTTT. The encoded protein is CASSQEGQAFSNTEAFF.

In nucleotides, the CDR3 is TGTGCCAGTAGTATTGGGGGTCCGGTAGATACGCAGTATTTT. Encoded protein: CASSIGGPVDTQYF. V usage is TRBV19 and J usage is TRBJ2-3, with D possibly called TRBD1 or TRBD2 (5 bases each). From germline, CDR1 is LNHDA and CDR2 SQIVND (reference sequence). V lost 3 bases and J 5 bases, leaving 12 bases between the germline ends. This CDR3 contains 14 residues. The full variable domain, with the rest looked up from reference TRBV19 and TRBJ2-3, is DGGITQSPKYLFRKEGQNVTLSCEQNLNHDAMYWYRQDPGQGLRLIYYSQIVNDFQKGDIAEGYSVSREKKESFPLTVTSAQKNPTAFYLCASSIGGPVDTQYFGPGTRLTVL.

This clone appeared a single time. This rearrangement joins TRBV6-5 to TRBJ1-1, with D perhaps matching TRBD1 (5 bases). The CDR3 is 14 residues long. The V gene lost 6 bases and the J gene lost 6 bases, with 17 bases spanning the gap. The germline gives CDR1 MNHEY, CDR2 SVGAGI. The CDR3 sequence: CASRNTPRGPEAFF. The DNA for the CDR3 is TGTGCCAGCAGGAACACCCCTAGGGGACCTGAAGCTTTCTTT.

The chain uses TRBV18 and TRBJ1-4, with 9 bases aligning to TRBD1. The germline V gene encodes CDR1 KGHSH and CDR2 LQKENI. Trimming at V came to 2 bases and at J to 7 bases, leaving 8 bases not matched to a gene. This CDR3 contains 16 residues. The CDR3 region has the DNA TGTGCCAGCTCACCAGCCGGGACAGGGTGGGGTGAAAAACTGTTTTTT. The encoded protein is CASSPAGTGWGEKLFF.

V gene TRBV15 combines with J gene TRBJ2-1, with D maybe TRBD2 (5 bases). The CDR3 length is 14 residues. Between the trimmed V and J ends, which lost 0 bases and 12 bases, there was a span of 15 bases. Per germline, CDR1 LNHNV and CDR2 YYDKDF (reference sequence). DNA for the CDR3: TGTGCCACCAGCAGAGATAGGTCGAGGGCTAGGCAGTTCTTC. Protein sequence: CATSRDRSRARQFF.

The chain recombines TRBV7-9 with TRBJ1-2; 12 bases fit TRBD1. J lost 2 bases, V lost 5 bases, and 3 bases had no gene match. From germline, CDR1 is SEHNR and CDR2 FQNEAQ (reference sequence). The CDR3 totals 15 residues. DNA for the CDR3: TGTGCCAGCAGCGGGGACAGGGGGCACAACTATGGCTACACCTTC. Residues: CASSGDRGHNYGYTF. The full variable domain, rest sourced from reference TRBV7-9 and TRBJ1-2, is DTGVSQNPRHKITKRGQNVTFRCDPISEHNRLYWYRQTLGQGPEFLTYFQNEAQLEKSRLLSDRFSAERPKGSFSTLEIQRTEQGDSAMYLCASSGDRGHNYGYTFGSGTRLTVV.

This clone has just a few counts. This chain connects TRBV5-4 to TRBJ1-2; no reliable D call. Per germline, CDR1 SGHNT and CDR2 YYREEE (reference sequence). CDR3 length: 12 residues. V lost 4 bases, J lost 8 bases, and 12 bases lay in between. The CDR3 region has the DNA TGTGCCAGCAGCCTCCCGGGCTGGGGCTACACCTTC. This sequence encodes CASSLPGWGYTF.

The CDR3 DNA reads TGTGCCAGCAGCTTATCCGAAGAGACCCAGTACTTC. This codes for CASSLSEETQYF. V gene TRBV7-9 combines with J gene TRBJ2-5; no definite D call. Germline CDR1 and CDR2: SEHNR and FQNEAQ (reference sequence). V lost 2 bases and J 3 bases, leaving 4 bases between the germline ends. The CDR3 length is 12 residues.